This T cell receptor beta chain came from a study of T cell repertoires in cytomegalovirus infection. Study overall: CMV epitopes, recently identified HLA-C-restricted and well-studied HLA-B-restricted, were used. Public TCR beta signatures marked donors with CMV infection and the matching HLA.

The CDR3 has 18 amino acids. After removal of 6 bases from V and 1 base from J, the junction contained 15 bases not matched to a gene. Germline V lookup: CDR1 MNHEY, CDR2 SMNVEV (reference sequence). TCRdb passed the reads through MiXCR, listing each CDR3 protein once. The sample consists of some 43,000 distinct CDR3 sequences, over 20% of them appearing once. Of note for this clonotype: What it binds is not known.

This sequence originates from a human donor in good health (CMV status not recorded). Some clones in this sample may be carry-over from other donors' samples. This rearrangement joins TRBV27 to TRBJ2-3, with 8 bases aligning to TRBD1. Here the sequenced sample was CD8+ T cells from cultured PBMCs, taken from culture after CMV antigen stimulation. Written as DNA, the CDR3 is TGTGCCAGCAGATTCGACAGGGGCCTACATTCTCGCACAGATACGCAGTATTTT. Translation: CASRFDRGLHSRTDTQYF.